In its sample, the clone carrying this T cell receptor (beta chain) was seen a few times. What it binds is unknown. This entry comes from a study of T cell repertoires in cytomegalovirus infection. In germline, CDR1 is MNHEY, CDR2 SMNVEV (reference sequence). The CDR3 totals 15 residues. Trimming left V 3 bases short and J 1 base short, with 12 bases between. One entry per CDR3 protein results from TCRdb running MiXCR on the reads. The sample has approximately 1,000,000 distinct CDR3 sequences, 25% to 40% seen once. Notes on the study in general: HLA-C-restricted CMV clonotypes gave the most frequent clonotype in two of eight donors.

This material consisted of cultured CD8+ T cells from PBMCs, taken from culture after CMV antigen stimulation. The chain combines TRBV27 with TRBJ1-2, with D possibly TRBD1 on 5 matching bases. This TCR derives from a human donor in good health (CMV status not recorded). Some clones in this sample may be carry-over from other donors' samples. The CDR3 DNA reads as TGTGCCAGCAGTTTGGGGCAAAGTTATAACTATGGCTACACCTTC. Encoded protein: CASSLGQSYNYGYTF.